The clone carrying this T cell receptor (beta chain) occurred many times. Its antigen remains unknown. Amplification of TCR beta CDR3 regions used RNA as the template. HTBI primers were employed in a first-round RT-PCR of the TCR CDR3. A single record per CDR3 protein comes from TCRdb applying MiXCR to the multiplex PCR reads. The sample has 300,000 to 450,000 distinct CDR3 sequences, 15% to 18% seen once; the top ten hold 25% to 35%. This CDR3 contains 19 residues. The germline V gene has CDR1 MNHNS and CDR2 SASEGT. V trimming: 1 base; J trimming: 0 bases; junction bases outside the gene matches: 5. This entry is derived from a study of T cells in Graves' hyperthyroidism and ophthalmopathy. Broader study findings: The model predicted ophthalmopathy a median roughly 6.3 months before onset.

A patient was excluded if there was uncontrolled infection, other autoimmune disease, pregnancy or lactation. PBMCs were obtained from approximately 9.2 ml fresh peripheral blood. The receptor was isolated from a young woman with Graves' hyperthyroidism that later progressed to Graves' ophthalmopathy. Sequenced sample: blood. The chain has TRBV6-1 and TRBJ2-4, with 14 bases fitting TRBD2. The CDR3 DNA reads as TGTGCCAGCAGTGAAGATTGGACTAGCGGGAGGTTAGCCAAAAACATTCAGTACTTC. Its translation: CASSEDWTSGRLAKNIQYF.